This T cell receptor (beta chain) was documented in a study of T cells in localized non-small cell lung cancer. Profiling relied on immunoSEQ multiplex PCR, and the TCRdb table lists in-frame clones only, not all of them. This table holds approximately 49,000 clones, approximately 75% found once. Note on this clone: The antigen remains undetermined.

The V gene's germline CDR1 is SGHDN and CDR2 FVKESK. The length of the CDR3 is 15 residues. The trim removed 4 bases at V and 6 bases at J, leaving 9 bases unmatched. Study-wide results and caveats: Since sequencing was restricted to only one region of the tumor, intratumor heterogeneity remains a possibility. Higher adjacent-lung clonality was associated with shorter survival. Adjacent lung had a median around 60 of the 100 largest tumor clones.

The V gene is TRBV14, the J gene TRBJ2-1, with 7 bases that match TRBD1. The TCR originated in a man between 35 and 75 years old with stage I squamous cell lung carcinoma. This specimen consisted of peripheral blood, obtained before any cancer treatment. The CDR3 DNA reads TGTGCCAGCAGCCCTAACGACAGGGCCCCCAATGAGCAGTTCTTC. It specifies CASSPNDRAPNEQFF.